This T cell receptor beta chain was sequenced during a study of shared T cell receptors in the human thymus. Generated by immunoSEQ multiplex PCR, the TCRdb table keeps only in-frame clones and is missing some. In the table there are tens of thousands of clones, 90% to 95% of which are singletons. Sequencing input: thymocytes. This receptor was identified in a human donor.

The CDR3 region is CASSLGPRPSLYEQYF. In nucleotides, the CDR3 is TGTGCCAGCAGCTTAGGGCCTAGACCCAGCCTTTACGAGCAGTACTTC. The V gene is TRBV7-8, the J gene TRBJ2-7; D gene ambiguous. Per the germline V gene, CDR1 is SGHVS and CDR2 is FQNEAQ. The ends were cut back, 1 base at V and 4 bases at J, with 17 bases in the middle. This CDR3 is built from 16 residues.